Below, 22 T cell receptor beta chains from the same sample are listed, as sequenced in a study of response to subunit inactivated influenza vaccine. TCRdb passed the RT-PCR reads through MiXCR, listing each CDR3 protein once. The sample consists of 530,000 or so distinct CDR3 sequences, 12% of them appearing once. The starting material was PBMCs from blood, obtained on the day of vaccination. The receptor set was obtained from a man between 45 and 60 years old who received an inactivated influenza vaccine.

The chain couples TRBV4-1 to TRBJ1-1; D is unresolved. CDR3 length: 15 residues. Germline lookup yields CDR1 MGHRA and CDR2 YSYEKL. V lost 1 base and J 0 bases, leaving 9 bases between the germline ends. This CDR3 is CASSQGARVNTEAFF. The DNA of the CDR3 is TGCGCCAGCAGCCAAGGGGCCCGCGTGAACACTGAAGCTTTCTTT.

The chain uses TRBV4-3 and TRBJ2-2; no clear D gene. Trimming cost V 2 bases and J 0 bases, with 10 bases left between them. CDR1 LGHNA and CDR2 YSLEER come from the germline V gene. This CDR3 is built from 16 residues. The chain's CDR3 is CASSQLGFANTGELFF. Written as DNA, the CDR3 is TGCGCCAGCAGCCAACTTGGGTTCGCGAACACCGGGGAGCTGTTTTTT.

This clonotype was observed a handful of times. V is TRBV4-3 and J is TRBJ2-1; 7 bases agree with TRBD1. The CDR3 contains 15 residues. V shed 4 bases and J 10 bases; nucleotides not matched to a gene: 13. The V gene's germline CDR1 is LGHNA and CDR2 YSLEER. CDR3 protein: CASSRSRTGRKEQFF. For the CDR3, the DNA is TGCGCCAGCAGCCGTTCCAGGACAGGCAGGAAGGAGCAGTTCTTC.

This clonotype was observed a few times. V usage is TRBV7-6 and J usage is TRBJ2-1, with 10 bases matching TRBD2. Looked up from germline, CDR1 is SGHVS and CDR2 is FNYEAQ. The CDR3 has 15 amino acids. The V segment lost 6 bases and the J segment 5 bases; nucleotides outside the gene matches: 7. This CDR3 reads CASSSLAGQNNEQFF. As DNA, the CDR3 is TGTGCCAGCAGTTCACTAGCGGGGCAAAACAATGAGCAGTTCTTC.

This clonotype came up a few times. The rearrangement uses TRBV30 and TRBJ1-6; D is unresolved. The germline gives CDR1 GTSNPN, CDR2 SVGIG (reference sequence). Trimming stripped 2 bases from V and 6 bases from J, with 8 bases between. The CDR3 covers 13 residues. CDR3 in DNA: TGTGCCTGGAGTCCGAACTTTAATTCACCCCTCCACTTT. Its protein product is CAWSPNFNSPLHF.

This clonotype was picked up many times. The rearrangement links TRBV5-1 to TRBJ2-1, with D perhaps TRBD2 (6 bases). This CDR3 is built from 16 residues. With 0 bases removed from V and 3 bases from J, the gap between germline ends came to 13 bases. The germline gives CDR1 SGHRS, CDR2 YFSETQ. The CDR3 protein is CASSLAELAYYNEQFF. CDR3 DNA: TGCGCCAGCAGCTTGGCCGAACTAGCCTACTACAATGAGCAGTTCTTC.

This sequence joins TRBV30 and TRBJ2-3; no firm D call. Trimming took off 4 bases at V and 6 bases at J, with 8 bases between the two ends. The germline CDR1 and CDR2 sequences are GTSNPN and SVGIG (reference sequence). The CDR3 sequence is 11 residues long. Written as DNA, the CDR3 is TGTGCCTGGATGAAGTGGGATACGCAGTATTTT. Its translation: CAWMKWDTQYF.

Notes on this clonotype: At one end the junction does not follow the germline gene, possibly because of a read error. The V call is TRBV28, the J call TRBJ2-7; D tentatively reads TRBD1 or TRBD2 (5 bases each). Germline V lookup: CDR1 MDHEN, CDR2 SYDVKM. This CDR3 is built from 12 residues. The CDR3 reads CASSLGWDRSMF. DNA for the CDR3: TGTGCCAGCAGTTTAGGATGGGACCGTTCGATGTTC. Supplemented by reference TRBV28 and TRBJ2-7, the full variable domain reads DVKVTQSSRYLVKRTGEKVFLECVQDMDHENMFWYRQDPGLGLRLIYFSYDVKMKEKGDIPEGYSVSREKKERFSLILESASTNQTSMYLCASSLGWDRSMFGPGTRLTVT.

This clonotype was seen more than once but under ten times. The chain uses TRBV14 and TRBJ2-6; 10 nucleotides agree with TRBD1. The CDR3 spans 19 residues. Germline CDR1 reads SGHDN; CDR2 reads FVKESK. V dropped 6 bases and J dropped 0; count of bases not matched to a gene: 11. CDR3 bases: TGTGCCAGCAGTCCCCTTGTGGGACAGGGGAGCTCTGGGGCCAACGTCCTGACTTTC. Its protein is CASSPLVGQGSSGANVLTF.

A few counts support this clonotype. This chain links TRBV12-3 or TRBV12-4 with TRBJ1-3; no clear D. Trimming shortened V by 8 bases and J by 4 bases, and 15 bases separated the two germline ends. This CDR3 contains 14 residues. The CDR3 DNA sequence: TGTGCCAGCTTGATAAATGGACTGGGAAACACCATATATTTT. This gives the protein CASLINGLGNTIYF.

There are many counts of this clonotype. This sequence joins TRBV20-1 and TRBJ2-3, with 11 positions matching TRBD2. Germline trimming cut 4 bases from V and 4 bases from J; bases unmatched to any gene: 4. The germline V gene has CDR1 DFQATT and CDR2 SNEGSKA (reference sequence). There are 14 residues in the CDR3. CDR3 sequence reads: CSATTSGNADTQYF. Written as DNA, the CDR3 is TGCAGTGCTACGACTAGCGGGAATGCAGATACGCAGTATTTT.

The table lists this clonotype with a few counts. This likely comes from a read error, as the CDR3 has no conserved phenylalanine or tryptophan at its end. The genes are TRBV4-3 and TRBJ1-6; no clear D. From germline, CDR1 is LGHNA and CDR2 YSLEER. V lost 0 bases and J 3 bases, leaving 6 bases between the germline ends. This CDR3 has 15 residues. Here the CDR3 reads CASSQDPDYNSPLHL. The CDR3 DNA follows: TGCGCCAGCAGCCAAGACCCCGACTATAATTCACCCCTCCACCTT.

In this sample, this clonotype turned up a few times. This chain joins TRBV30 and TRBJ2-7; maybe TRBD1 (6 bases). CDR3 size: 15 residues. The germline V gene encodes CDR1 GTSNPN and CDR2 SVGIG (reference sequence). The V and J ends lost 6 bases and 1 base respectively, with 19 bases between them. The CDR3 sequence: CACLNRAPASYEQYF. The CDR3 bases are TGTGCCTGCTTAAACAGGGCCCCAGCTTCCTACGAGCAGTACTTC. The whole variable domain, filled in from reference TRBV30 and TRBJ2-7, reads SQTIHQWPATLVQPVGSPLSLECTVEGTSNPNLYWYRQAAGRGLQLLFYSVGIGQISSEVPQNLSASRPQDRQFILSSKKLLLSDSGFYLCACLNRAPASYEQYFGPGTRLTVT.

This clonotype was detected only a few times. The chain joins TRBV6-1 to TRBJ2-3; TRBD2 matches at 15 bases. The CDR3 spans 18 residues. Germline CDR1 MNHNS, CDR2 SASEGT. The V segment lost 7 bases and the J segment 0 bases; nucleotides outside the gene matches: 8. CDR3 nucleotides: TGTGCCAGCACCCCTTGGACTAGCGGGGGGGTAAGCACAGATACGCAGTATTTT. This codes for CASTPWTSGGVSTDTQYF.

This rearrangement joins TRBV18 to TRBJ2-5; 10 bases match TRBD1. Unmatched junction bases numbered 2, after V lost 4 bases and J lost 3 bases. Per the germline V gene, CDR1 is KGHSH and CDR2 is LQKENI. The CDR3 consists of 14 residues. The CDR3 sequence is CASSHGTGEETQYF. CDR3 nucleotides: TGTGCCAGCTCACATGGGACAGGGGAAGAGACCCAGTACTTC. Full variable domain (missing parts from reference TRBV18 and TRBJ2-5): NAGVMQNPRHLVRRRGQEARLRCSPMKGHSHVYWYRQLPEEGLKFMVYLQKENIIDESGMPKERFSAEFPKEGPSILRIQQVVRGDSAAYFCASSHGTGEETQYFGPGTRLLVL.

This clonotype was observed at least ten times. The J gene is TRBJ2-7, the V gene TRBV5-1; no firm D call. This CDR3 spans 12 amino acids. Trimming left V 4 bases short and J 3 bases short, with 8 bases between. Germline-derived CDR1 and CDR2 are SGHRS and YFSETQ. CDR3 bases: TGCGCCAGCAGCAGTAGCCTCTACGAGCAGTACTTC. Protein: CASSSSLYEQYF.

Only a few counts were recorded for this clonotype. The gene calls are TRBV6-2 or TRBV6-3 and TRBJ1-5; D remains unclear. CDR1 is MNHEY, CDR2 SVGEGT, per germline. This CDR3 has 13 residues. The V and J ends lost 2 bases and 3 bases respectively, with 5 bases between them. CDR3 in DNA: TGTGCCAGCAGTTACGGGGTCAATCAGCCCCAGCATTTT. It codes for CASSYGVNQPQHF.

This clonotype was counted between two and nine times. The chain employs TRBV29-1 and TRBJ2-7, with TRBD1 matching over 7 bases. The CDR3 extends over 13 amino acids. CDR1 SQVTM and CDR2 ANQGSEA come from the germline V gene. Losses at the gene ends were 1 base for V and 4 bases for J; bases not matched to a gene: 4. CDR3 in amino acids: CSVEAGDSYEQYF. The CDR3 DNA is TGCAGCGTTGAAGCAGGGGACAGTTACGAGCAGTACTTC.

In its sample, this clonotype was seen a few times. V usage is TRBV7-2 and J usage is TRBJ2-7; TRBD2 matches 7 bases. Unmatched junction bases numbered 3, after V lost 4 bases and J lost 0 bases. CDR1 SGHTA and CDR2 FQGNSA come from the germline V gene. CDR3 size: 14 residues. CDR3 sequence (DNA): TGTGCCAGCAGCTCCCGGGAGGACTCCTACGAGCAGTACTTC. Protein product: CASSSREDSYEQYF.

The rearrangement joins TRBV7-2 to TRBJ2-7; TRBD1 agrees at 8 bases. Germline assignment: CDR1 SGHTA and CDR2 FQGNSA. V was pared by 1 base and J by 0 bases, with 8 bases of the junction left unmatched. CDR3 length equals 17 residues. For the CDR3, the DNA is TGTGCCAGCAGCTTAGTGCAGGGGGCGGATTACTCCTACGAGCAGTACTTC. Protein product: CASSLVQGADYSYEQYF.

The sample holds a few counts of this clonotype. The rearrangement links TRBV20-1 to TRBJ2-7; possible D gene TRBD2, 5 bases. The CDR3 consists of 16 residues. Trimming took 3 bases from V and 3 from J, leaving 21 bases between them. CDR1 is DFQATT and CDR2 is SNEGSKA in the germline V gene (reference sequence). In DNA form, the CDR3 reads TGCAGTGCTAGGAATCTAGCCGTGCCCACCTACTACGAGCAGTACTTC. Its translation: CSARNLAVPTYYEQYF.

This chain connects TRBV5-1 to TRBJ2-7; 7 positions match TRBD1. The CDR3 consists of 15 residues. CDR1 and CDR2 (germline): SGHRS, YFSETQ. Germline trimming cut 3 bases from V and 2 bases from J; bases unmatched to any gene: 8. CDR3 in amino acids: CASSYTGTAPYEQYF. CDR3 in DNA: TGCGCCAGCAGCTACACCGGGACAGCTCCCTACGAGCAGTACTTC. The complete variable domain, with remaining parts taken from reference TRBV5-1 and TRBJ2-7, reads KAGVTQTPRYLIKTRGQQVTLSCSPISGHRSVSWYQQTPGQGLQFLFEYFSETQRNKGNFPGRFSGRQFSNSRSEMNVSTLELGDSALYLCASSYTGTAPYEQYFGPGTRLTVT.